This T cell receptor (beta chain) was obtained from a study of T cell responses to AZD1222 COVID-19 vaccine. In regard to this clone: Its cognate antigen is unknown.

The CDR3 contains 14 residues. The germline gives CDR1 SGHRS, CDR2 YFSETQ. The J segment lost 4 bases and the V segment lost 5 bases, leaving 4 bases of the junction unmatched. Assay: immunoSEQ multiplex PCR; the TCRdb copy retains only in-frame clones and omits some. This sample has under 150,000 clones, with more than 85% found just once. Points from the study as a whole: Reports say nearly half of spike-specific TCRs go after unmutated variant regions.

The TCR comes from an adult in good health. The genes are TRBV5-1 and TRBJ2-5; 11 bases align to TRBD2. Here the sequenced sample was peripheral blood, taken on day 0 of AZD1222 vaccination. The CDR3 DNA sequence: TGCGCCAGCAGTCCTAGCGGGAGGTCAGAGACCCAGTACTTC. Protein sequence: CASSPSGRSETQYF.